A single sample is the source of the 9 T cell receptor beta chains below, sequenced in a study of blood T cell repertoires in COVID-19. Measured with immunoSEQ multiplex PCR; TCRdb has only the in-frame clones, and not every one. The sample includes about 170,000 clones, more than 85% of them seen just once. The sequenced sample was PBMCs or T cells enriched from blood (not recorded which). The receptor set was obtained from a human donor with acute COVID-19. The donor label of this sample is uncertain.

V gene TRBV19 combines with J gene TRBJ2-7; TRBD1 is a possible D gene (5 bases). V was pared by 5 bases and J by 2 bases, with 13 bases between. The CDR3 length is 14 residues. The germline CDR1 and CDR2 sequences are LNHDA and SQIVND (reference sequence). The chain's CDR3 is CASSPRVPTYEQYF. CDR3 DNA: TGTGCCAGTAGTCCCAGGGTTCCGACCTACGAGCAGTACTTC.

The J gene is TRBJ2-2, the V gene TRBV5-1; the match to TRBD2 covers 10 bases. Per germline, CDR1 SGHRS and CDR2 YFSETQ. The CDR3 loop spans 14 amino acids. The V segment lost 6 bases and the J segment 6 bases; nucleotides outside the gene matches: 5. This CDR3 is CASKASGGAGELFF. CDR3 DNA sequence: TGCGCCAGCAAGGCTAGCGGGGGAGCCGGGGAGCTGTTTTTT.

This chain links TRBV5-4 with TRBJ1-2; D perhaps matches TRBD1 (6 bases). This CDR3 is 15 amino acids long. From germline, CDR1 is SGHNT and CDR2 YYREEE (reference sequence). V was pared by 4 bases and J by 5 bases, with 18 bases between. CDR3: CASSPPGTYFYGYTF. For the CDR3, the DNA is TGTGCCAGCAGCCCCCCCGGGACATATTTTTATGGCTACACCTTC.

The gene calls are TRBV6-5 and TRBJ2-5, with 9 nucleotides matching TRBD2. The CDR3 is 15 amino acids. Germline V gene data show CDR1 as MNHEY and CDR2 as SVGAGI. J lost 5 bases, V lost 4 bases, and 8 bases had no gene match. The CDR3 spells CASSFGGGAWETQYF. In DNA form, the CDR3 reads TGTGCCAGCAGTTTCGGCGGGGGGGCATGGGAGACCCAGTACTTC.

This clone was detected only a few times. The V call is TRBV12-3 or TRBV12-4, the J call TRBJ1-6; D not resolved. V lost 4 bases and J lost 8, with 6 bases in between. The CDR3 is 12 residues long. The CDR3 sequence is CASSSNHSPLHF. The CDR3 DNA sequence: TGTGCCAGCAGTTCCAATCATTCACCCCTCCACTTT.

This clone was counted once. At one end the junction does not follow the germline gene, possibly because of a read error. The chain uses TRBV7-9 and TRBJ1-1; D is perhaps TRBD1 (6 bases). The CDR3 has 15 amino acids. The germline V gene has CDR1 SEHNR and CDR2 FQNEAQ (reference sequence). The CDR3 reads CASILGAGVTTEAFF. Written as DNA, the CDR3 is TGTGCCAGCATCTTAGGGGCAGGGGTGACCACTGAAGCTTTCTTT.

J is TRBJ1-2 and V is TRBV5-5, with D perhaps matching TRBD1 (5 bases). The CDR3 has 13 amino acids. V lost 4 bases and J lost 7, with 14 bases in between. The V gene's germline CDR1 is SGHKS and CDR2 YYEKEE (reference sequence). CDR3 nucleotide sequence: TGTGCCAGCAGCCCGTCCTCGGGGGGTGGCTACACCTTC. Translating gives CASSPSSGGGYTF.

This chain joins TRBV6-5 and TRBJ1-1; no definite D call. CDR3 length: 15 residues. Germline CDR1 and CDR2: MNHEY and SVGAGI. Trimming left V 7 bases short and J 0 bases short, with 15 bases between. CDR3 nucleotide sequence: TGTGCCAGCAAGTCGTATAACAGCATGAACACTGAAGCTTTCTTT. This sequence encodes CASKSYNSMNTEAFF.

The chain uses TRBV9 and TRBJ2-7; TRBD1 agrees at 12 bases. V was clipped by 0 bases and J by 2 bases; unmatched bases: 6. This CDR3 has 17 amino acids. Germline values: CDR1 SGDLS, CDR2 YYNGEE. The CDR3 DNA is TGTGCCAGCAGCGTAGCTACGGGGACAGGGGGCACCTACGAGCAGTACTTC. Protein: CASSVATGTGGTYEQYF.